The 20 T cell receptor beta chains presented below share a single source sample, sequenced in a study of blood T cell repertoires in COVID-19 (dated by TCRdb to 2018 to 2021). Receptors were amplified or captured by the immunoSEQ multiplex PCR assay. TCRdb retrieved this table from immuneACCESS and kept in-frame rearrangements only. Not all clones are present; in checked studies, unresolved V genes account for under half, and no reason is known for the remainder. The sample includes approximately 130,000 clones, with around 78% observed a single time. The top ten hold about 10% of the sample. Input material: peripheral blood. The receptors shown here come from a human donor in a cohort sampled during active COVID-19.

V is TRBV27 and J is TRBJ2-7; D might be TRBD1 (6 bases). V was cut by 2 bases and J by 4 bases, with 15 bases left in between. This CDR3 region has 15 residues. The germline V gene has CDR1 MNHEY and CDR2 SMNVEV (reference sequence). The CDR3 DNA sequence: TGTGCCAGCAGTTTAGGACAGCCTACTCCTTACGAGCAGTACTTC. It codes for CASSLGQPTPYEQYF.

The genes are TRBV10-2 and TRBJ2-2; a weak D match, TRBD2 (6 bases). From germline, CDR1 is WSHSY and CDR2 SAAADI. This CDR3 has 15 residues. Trimming stripped 7 bases from V and 6 bases from J, with 18 bases between. This CDR3 is CASTPGDLRAGELFF. The CDR3, as DNA: TGCGCCAGCACCCCGGGAGACCTTCGCGCCGGGGAGCTGTTTTTT.

Points on this clone: The junction departs from germline at one end; a sequencing error may be responsible. This chain's CDR3 is CASGAQTGSHF. In DNA form, the CDR3 reads TGTGCCAGCGGGGCCCAGACGGGTTCCCACTTC. This chain connects TRBV6-5 to TRBJ2-7; possible D gene TRBD1, 5 bases. Germline V gene lookup returns CDR1 MNHEY and CDR2 SVGAGI. The CDR3 has 11 residues.

This sequence joins TRBV29-1 and TRBJ1-1; 7 nucleotides line up with TRBD1. The CDR3 consists of 13 residues. Germline V lookup: CDR1 SQVTM, CDR2 ANQGSEA. The V segment lost 7 bases and the J segment 0 bases; nucleotides outside the gene matches: 5. CDR3 sequence (DNA): TGCAGCGCTCGGGACAGTATGAACACTGAAGCTTTCTTT. Its translation is CSARDSMNTEAFF. The complete variable domain, with remaining parts taken from reference TRBV29-1 and TRBJ1-1, reads SAVISQKPSRDICQRGTSLTIQCQVDSQVTMMFWYRQQPGQSLTLIATANQGSEATYESGFVIDKFPISRPNLTFSTLTVSNMSPEDSSIYLCSARDSMNTEAFFGQGTRLTVV.

This chain uses TRBV5-1 with TRBJ2-1; perhaps TRBD1 as D (6 bases). Per the germline V gene, CDR1 is SGHRS and CDR2 is YFSETQ. The V and J ends lost 9 bases and 4 bases respectively, with 17 bases between them. The CDR3 length is 14 residues. The CDR3 is CATRGLSDYNEQFF. CDR3 DNA: TGCGCCACCAGGGGCCTTTCAGATTACAATGAGCAGTTCTTC. The full variable domain, with the rest looked up from reference TRBV5-1 and TRBJ2-1, is KAGVTQTPRYLIKTRGQQVTLSCSPISGHRSVSWYQQTPGQGLQFLFEYFSETQRNKGNFPGRFSGRQFSNSRSEMNVSTLELGDSALYLCATRGLSDYNEQFFGPGTRLTVL.

This clone has only one observation. The V and J genes are TRBV18 and TRBJ2-5, with 7 bases lining up with TRBD2. CDR3 length: 13 residues. With V trimmed by 1 base and J by 5 bases, 1 base remained unmatched. CDR1 KGHSH and CDR2 LQKENI come from the germline V gene. The CDR3 is CASSPRGGETQYF. The CDR3 region has the DNA TGTGCCAGCTCACCACGGGGAGGGGAGACCCAGTACTTC.

The rearrangement joins TRBV7-8 to TRBJ1-1, with D perhaps TRBD1 (6 bases). CDR3 length: 14 amino acids. Trimming pared 2 bases from V and 2 bases from J, leaving 9 bases between. CDR1 and CDR2 (germline): SGHVS, FQNEAQ. CDR3 in amino acids: CASSLLTGNTEAFF. The CDR3 DNA reads as TGTGCCAGCAGCTTACTGACAGGAAACACTGAAGCTTTCTTT.

This clone was picked up one time. The V gene is TRBV4-1, the J gene TRBJ2-7; 7 bases match TRBD2. The germline V gene has CDR1 MGHRA and CDR2 YSYEKL. The CDR3 covers 15 residues. With 2 bases clipped from V and 3 bases from J, the junction kept 7 bases outside the gene matches. The CDR3 nucleotides are TGCGCCAGCAGCCAACGCCGGGACTACATCTACGAGCAGTACTTC. Protein product: CASSQRRDYIYEQYF.

Here the CDR3 reads CASSLRGAGDTQYF. The CDR3 DNA is TGTGCCAGCAGCTTGAGGGGCGCGGGGGATACGCAGTATTTT. The rearrangement links TRBV5-8 to TRBJ2-3; TRBD2 is a possible D gene (6 bases). Between the trimmed V and J ends, which lost 1 base and 6 bases, there was a span of 12 bases. The CDR3 covers 14 residues. Per germline, CDR1 SGHTS and CDR2 YDEGEE.

This clone was detected a few times. V and J are TRBV25-1 and TRBJ1-5; TRBD1 aligns across 9 bases. V lost 6 bases to trimming and J lost 1 base; unmatched junction nucleotides: 1. The CDR3 sequence is 14 residues long. Germline CDR1 reads MGHDK; CDR2 reads SYGVNS. DNA for the CDR3: TGTGCCAGCAGAGGGACAGGGAGCAATCAGCCCCAGCATTTT. It encodes CASRGTGSNQPQHF.

The chain couples TRBV19 to TRBJ1-4, with 10 bases matching TRBD1. Germline-derived CDR1 and CDR2 are LNHDA and SQIVND (reference sequence). This CDR3 region has 14 residues. The junction had 4 bases not matched to a gene; V was cut back by 5 bases and J by 7 bases. Here the CDR3 DNA reads TGTGCCAGTAGTCAAGACAGGGGGCTTGAAAAACTGTTTTTT. Translated, it gives CASSQDRGLEKLFF.

The chain joins TRBV7-3 to TRBJ2-3, with D possibly matching TRBD1 (5 bases). Germline V gene sequence: CDR1 SGHTA, CDR2 FQGTGA. The CDR3 contains 13 residues. Between the trimmed V and J ends, which lost 2 bases and 4 bases, there was a span of 7 bases. The CDR3 here is CASSLGAADTQYF. The CDR3 DNA follows: TGTGCCAGCAGCTTAGGGGCAGCAGATACGCAGTATTTT.

In regard to this clone: Distinct nucleotide sequences in the sample also encode this CDR3. This sequence joins TRBV6-1 and TRBJ2-7; 9 bases are a match to TRBD1. Germline V lookup: CDR1 MNHNS, CDR2 SASEGT. Trimming took 1 base from V and 2 from J; bases not matched to a gene: 3. The CDR3 has 15 residues. Here the CDR3 reads CASSEGGTGPYEQYF. CDR3 nucleotides: TGTGCCAGCAGTGAAGGAGGGACAGGGCCCTACGAGCAGTACTTC.

The chain couples TRBV29-1 to TRBJ2-7; TRBD1 matches at 9 bases. This CDR3 is built from 15 residues. V lost 0 bases, J lost 3 bases, and 6 bases stayed unmatched. Germline CDR1 is SQVTM and CDR2 is ANQGSEA. The CDR3 region has the DNA TGCAGCGTTGAAGATCCGAGGACAGGGGACTACGAGCAGTACTTC. Residues: CSVEDPRTGDYEQYF.

The rearrangement uses TRBV11-3 and TRBJ2-7, with a weak D call TRBD1 (6 bases). The V end lost 3 bases, the J end lost 6 bases, and 9 bases lay between the germline ends. The length of the CDR3 is 12 residues. CDR1 and CDR2 from the germline V gene are SGHNT and YENEEA. The CDR3 DNA follows: TGTGCCAGCAGCTTGGGGGCTGGCGAGCAGTACTTC. Its protein is CASSLGAGEQYF. Filled out from reference TRBV11-3 and TRBJ2-7, the complete variable domain reads EAGVVQSPRYKIIEKKQPVAFWCNPISGHNTLYWYLQNLGQGPELLIRYENEEAVDDSQLPKDRFSAERLKGVDSTLKIQPAELGDSAVYLCASSLGAGEQYFGPGTRLTVT.

The genes are TRBV14 and TRBJ2-7; 8 nucleotides match TRBD2. V lost 1 base, J lost 0 bases, and 11 bases stayed unmatched. Germline values: CDR1 SGHDN, CDR2 FVKESK. This CDR3 is built from 18 residues. For the CDR3, the DNA is TGTGCCAGCAGCCAAGTGGCGTGGCGGGGGGAGAGCTCCTACGAGCAGTACTTC. Translating gives CASSQVAWRGESSYEQYF. The full variable domain, its missing parts supplied by reference TRBV14 and TRBJ2-7, is EAGVTQFPSHSVIEKGQTVTLRCDPISGHDNLYWYRRVMGKEIKFLLHFVKESKQDESGMPNNRFLAERTGGTYSTLKVQPAELEDSGVYFCASSQVAWRGESSYEQYFGPGTRLTVT.

This sequence joins TRBV5-8 and TRBJ1-6, with D uncertain. V lost 3 bases and J lost 11, with 9 bases in between. The CDR3 spans 12 residues. Germline-derived CDR1 and CDR2 are SGHTS and YDEGEE. The CDR3 region is CASSSTETPLHF. The CDR3 nucleotides read TGTGCCAGCAGCTCGACTGAGACACCCCTCCACTTT.

This clone was seen a single time. The V call is TRBV6-5, the J call TRBJ1-1; 8 bases align to TRBD1. The CDR3 extends over 16 amino acids. V dropped 2 bases and J dropped 0; count of bases not matched to a gene: 5. Germline lookup yields CDR1 MNHEY and CDR2 SVGAGI. The DNA of the CDR3 is TGTGCCAGCAGTTACACCCGGACAGGGATGAACACTGAAGCTTTCTTT. This encodes CASSYTRTGMNTEAFF.

V usage is TRBV5-6 and J usage is TRBJ1-1; D not certain. Germline-derived CDR1 and CDR2 are SGHDT and YYEEEE. This CDR3 comprises 12 residues. V was clipped by 4 bases and J by 4 bases, with 8 bases between them. The CDR3 DNA sequence: TGTGCCAGCAGCGGGGAGGTCACTGAAGCTTTCTTT. Encoded protein: CASSGEVTEAFF.

V usage is TRBV19 and J usage is TRBJ2-3; 11 bases fit TRBD1. The CDR3 consists of 17 residues. J lost 3 bases, V lost 5 bases, and 10 bases had no gene match. Germline V gene sequence: CDR1 LNHDA, CDR2 SQIVND (reference sequence). The CDR3 DNA reads as TGTGCCAGTAGTCTCTATGCCGGGACAGGGGGTACAGATACGCAGTATTTT. This sequence encodes CASSLYAGTGGTDTQYF.